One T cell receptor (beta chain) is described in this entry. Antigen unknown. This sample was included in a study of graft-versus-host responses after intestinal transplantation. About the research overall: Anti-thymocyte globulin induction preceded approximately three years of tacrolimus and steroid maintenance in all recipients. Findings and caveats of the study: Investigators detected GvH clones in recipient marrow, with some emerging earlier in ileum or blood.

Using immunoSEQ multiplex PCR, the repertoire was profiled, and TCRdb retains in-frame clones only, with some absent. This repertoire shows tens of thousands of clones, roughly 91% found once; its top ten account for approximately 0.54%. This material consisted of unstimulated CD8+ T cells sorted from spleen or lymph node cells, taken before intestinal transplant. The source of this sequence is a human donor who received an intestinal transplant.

CDR3 coding DNA: TGTGCCAGCAGCTTAGCCGGACAGCGTAATGAAAAACTGTTTTTT. Its protein is CASSLAGQRNEKLFF. The genes are TRBV7-9 and TRBJ1-4; TRBD1 is a possible D gene (6 bases). V was cut by 0 bases and J by 4 bases, with 9 bases left in between. The CDR3 length is 15 residues. Per germline, CDR1 SEHNR and CDR2 FQNEAQ (reference sequence).